This T cell receptor beta chain was recovered during a study of early T cells in non-severe SARS-CoV-2 infection. Study as a whole: Sequencing of unsorted whole blood was done on bulk RNA, leaving chains unpaired.

Individual cDNA molecules each received unique molecular identifiers attached to them. From the 5' RACE reads, TCRdb called clonotypes with MiXCR, one entry per CDR3 protein. The sample yields 90,000 to 130,000 distinct CDR3 sequences, roughly 12% seen once. V lost 3 bases to trimming and J lost 0 bases; unmatched junction nucleotides: 6. The CDR3 has 16 amino acids. The germline CDR1 and CDR2 sequences are SGHRS and YFSETQ. Findings of the study overall: Anti-spike CD8 responses were favored in VDJdb matching, and private and CD4 specificities were missed.

As concerns this clonotype: The antigen is unknown.

The sequence came from an adult who was a healthcare worker with PCR-confirmed SARS-CoV-2 infection or an uninfected control (not recorded which). This chain links TRBV5-1 with TRBJ1-1, with 9 bases matching TRBD1. The sample in question was whole blood, obtained at baseline. In DNA, the CDR3 is TGCGCCAGCAGCTGGGAGGGACAGGGATTGAACACTGAAGCTTTCTTT. Protein sequence: CASSWEGQGLNTEAFF.